Each of the 18 T cell receptor beta chains below was sequenced from the same sample in a study of cytomegalovirus exposure and HLA in healthy donors. Vbeta (60) and Jbeta (13) primers were used in the PCR. Libraries were prepared by immunoSEQ multiplex PCR; TCRdb keeps only in-frame clonotypes and omits some of them. The sample yields approximately 110,000 clones, 60% to 75% seen once. The specimen was PBMCs. The receptor source for this set is a man aged 35 to 55 in good health and CMV-seropositive.

J is TRBJ2-1 and V is TRBV14; a possible D gene is TRBD1 (6 bases). V was pared by 3 bases and J by 7 bases, with 13 bases between. Germline V gene data show CDR1 as SGHDN and CDR2 as FVKESK. The CDR3 spans 14 residues. CDR3 in DNA: TGTGCCAGCAGCCAGAGACAGGCCGGGAATGAGCAGTTCTTC. As protein: CASSQRQAGNEQFF. The full variable domain, with the rest looked up from reference TRBV14 and TRBJ2-1, is EAGVTQFPSHSVIEKGQTVTLRCDPISGHDNLYWYRRVMGKEIKFLLHFVKESKQDESGMPNNRFLAERTGGTYSTLKVQPAELEDSGVYFCASSQRQAGNEQFFGPGTRLTVL.

This chain joins TRBV11-3 and TRBJ2-5; no firm D call. The CDR3 has 13 residues. Germline V lookup: CDR1 SGHNT, CDR2 YENEEA. V dropped 4 bases and J dropped 4 bases, with 10 bases sitting between them. The CDR3: CASSSRLGETQYF. In DNA, the CDR3 is TGTGCCAGCAGCTCACGACTTGGAGAGACCCAGTACTTC. Drawing the rest from reference TRBV11-3 and TRBJ2-5, the complete variable domain is EAGVVQSPRYKIIEKKQPVAFWCNPISGHNTLYWYLQNLGQGPELLIRYENEEAVDDSQLPKDRFSAERLKGVDSTLKIQPAELGDSAVYLCASSSRLGETQYFGPGTRLLVL.

The V and J genes are TRBV28 and TRBJ2-5; 9 bases are shared with TRBD2. The V gene end was trimmed by 8 bases and the J gene end by 3 bases; junction bases not matched to a gene: 7. This CDR3 spans 14 amino acids. Germline values: CDR1 MDHEN, CDR2 SYDVKM. CDR3 bases: TGTGCCAGCGGGACTTTAGCGGGAGAAGAGACCCAGTACTTC. This codes for CASGTLAGEETQYF. Full variable domain (missing parts from reference TRBV28 and TRBJ2-5): DVKVTQSSRYLVKRTGEKVFLECVQDMDHENMFWYRQDPGLGLRLIYFSYDVKMKEKGDIPEGYSVSREKKERFSLILESASTNQTSMYLCASGTLAGEETQYFGPGTRLLVL.

The genes are TRBV10-1 and TRBJ2-7; 7 bases line up with TRBD2. Trimming cost V 8 bases and J 0 bases; bases outside gene matches: 10. The CDR3 runs to 15 residues. Germline lookup yields CDR1 WNHNN and CDR2 SYGVQD (reference sequence). The CDR3 sequence: CASRRVRGSSYEQYF. The DNA for the CDR3 is TGCGCCAGCCGCCGGGTGCGCGGGAGCTCCTACGAGCAGTACTTC.

In DNA, the CDR3 is TGCAGCGCCGAAGACTGGAGTGAAGCTTTCTTT. This encodes CSAEDWSEAFF. This rearrangement joins TRBV29-1 to TRBJ1-1; D not resolved. This CDR3 has 11 amino acids. The germline gives CDR1 SQVTM, CDR2 ANQGSEA. The V end was cut by 7 bases, the J end by 7 bases, with 13 bases between.

The rearrangement uses TRBV11-2 and TRBJ2-1; 10 positions agree with TRBD2. The V gene's germline CDR1 is SGHAT and CDR2 FQNNGV. Trimming took 1 base from V and 0 from J; bases not matched to a gene: 3. The CDR3 length is 17 residues. This CDR3 is CASSLGLAGRSYNEQFF. The CDR3 coding sequence is TGTGCCAGCAGCTTAGGACTAGCGGGCCGCTCCTACAATGAGCAGTTCTTC.

The rearrangement uses TRBV4-1 and TRBJ2-7, with 7 bases fitting TRBD2. The CDR3 is made up of 13 amino acids. Per the germline V gene, CDR1 is MGHRA and CDR2 is YSYEKL. The junction had 2 bases not matched to a gene; V was cut back by 6 bases and J by 0 bases. CDR3 bases: TGCGCCAGCAGTAGACTAGCCTCCTACGAGCAGTACGTC. Translated, it gives CASSRLASYEQYV.

The genes are TRBV28 and TRBJ1-5, with 9 bases identical to TRBD1. This CDR3 has 17 amino acids. Germline CDR1 and CDR2: MDHEN and SYDVKM. Losses at the gene ends were 3 bases for V and 6 bases for J; bases not matched to a gene: 12. The CDR3 spells CASSFGDRVLVGQPQHF. DNA for the CDR3: TGTGCCAGCAGTTTTGGGGACAGGGTTTTAGTTGGTCAGCCCCAGCATTTT.

The CDR3 reads CASCTGLNTGELFF. Here the CDR3 DNA reads TGCGCCAGCTGTACAGGTTTGAACACCGGGGAGCTGTTTTTT. The V gene is TRBV10-1, the J gene TRBJ2-2; a weak D match, TRBD1 (5 bases). Germline loops: CDR1 WNHNN, CDR2 SYGVQD (reference sequence). Trimming took off 8 bases at V and 1 base at J, with 11 bases between the two ends. The CDR3 extends over 14 amino acids.

The chain links TRBV19 to TRBJ1-2; weak D call: TRBD1 (6 bases). This CDR3 region has 15 residues. Trimming removed 6 bases at V and 0 bases at J, with 14 bases between. Germline values: CDR1 LNHDA, CDR2 SQIVND (reference sequence). CDR3 in amino acids: CASRDGQRANYGYTF. The CDR3 DNA reads TGTGCCAGTAGGGACGGACAGCGAGCTAACTATGGCTACACCTTC. Supplemented by reference TRBV19 and TRBJ1-2, the full variable domain reads DGGITQSPKYLFRKEGQNVTLSCEQNLNHDAMYWYRQDPGQGLRLIYYSQIVNDFQKGDIAEGYSVSREKKESFPLTVTSAQKNPTAFYLCASRDGQRANYGYTFGSGTRLTVV.

J is TRBJ2-7 and V is TRBV9; weak D call: TRBD2 (6 bases). Trimming removed 0 bases at V and 3 bases at J, with 13 bases between. The CDR3 spans 15 residues. Germline assignment: CDR1 SGDLS and CDR2 YYNGEE. The CDR3 DNA sequence: TGTGCCAGCAGCGTAGTCGGCGGGGCCATCTACGAGCAGTACTTC. Its protein product is CASSVVGGAIYEQYF.

The chain carries TRBV30 and TRBJ2-4, with 7 bases identical to TRBD1. The CDR3 is made up of 13 amino acids. Trimming cost V 1 base and J 6 bases; bases outside gene matches: 3. Per germline, CDR1 GTSNPN and CDR2 SVGIG (reference sequence). The CDR3 bases are TGTGCCTGGAGTGGGGACAGTTTAAACATTCAGTACTTC. Protein: CAWSGDSLNIQYF.

CDR3 sequence (DNA): TGTGCCAGCAGCTTATCGTTTGGAGGCGGGGGACCTCAGTTCTTC. It codes for CASSLSFGGGGPQFF. The V gene is TRBV7-2, the J gene TRBJ2-1; 7 nucleotides match TRBD2. CDR3 length equals 15 residues. V shed 2 bases and J 13 bases; nucleotides not matched to a gene: 14. Germline lookup yields CDR1 SGHTA and CDR2 FQGNSA.

This sequence joins TRBV6-1 and TRBJ1-5; weak D call: TRBD1 (6 bases). The V end was cut by 6 bases, the J end by 6 bases, with 18 bases between. The CDR3 consists of 15 residues. CDR1 and CDR2 (germline): MNHNS, SASEGT. The CDR3 DNA reads TGTGCCAGCAGAAGAACAGGGTGGGAGGGTCAGCCCCAGCATTTT. The encoded protein is CASRRTGWEGQPQHF.

In DNA form, the CDR3 reads TGTGCCTGGAGTGTAGCGGGAGGGATACATGAGCAGTTCTTC. This translates into CAWSVAGGIHEQFF. The genes are TRBV30 and TRBJ2-1, with 10 bases fitting TRBD2. J lost 8 bases, V lost 0 bases, and 4 bases had no gene match. Germline V CDR1 and CDR2: GTSNPN, SVGIG (reference sequence). The CDR3 is 14 amino acids.

Comments on this clone: At one end, the junction sequence differs from germline, possibly due to a read error. The chain links TRBV7-9 to TRBJ2-5; 13 bases match TRBD2. The germline gives CDR1 SEHNR, CDR2 FQNEAQ (reference sequence). The CDR3 loop spans 15 amino acids. The CDR3 DNA follows: TGTTCCAGCAGCTTAGCGACTAGCGGGAGGGAGACCCAGTACTTC. This codes for CSSSLATSGRETQYF. Full variable domain (rest looked up from reference TRBV7-9 and TRBJ2-5): DTGVSQNPRHKITKRGQNVTFRCDPISEHNRLYWYRQTLGQGPEFLTYFQNEAQLEKSRLLSDRFSAERPKGSFSTLEIQRTEQGDSAMYLCSSSLATSGRETQYFGPGTRLLVL.

The chain combines TRBV5-1 with TRBJ1-2, with 8 bases matching TRBD1. V was clipped by 4 bases and J by 5 bases; unmatched bases: 10. Germline V gene sequence: CDR1 SGHRS, CDR2 YFSETQ. This CDR3 contains 15 residues. The CDR3 reads CASSPPGQGRYGYTF. CDR3 DNA: TGCGCCAGCAGCCCCCCTGGACAGGGAAGGTATGGCTACACCTTC. Supplemented by reference TRBV5-1 and TRBJ1-2, the full variable domain reads KAGVTQTPRYLIKTRGQQVTLSCSPISGHRSVSWYQQTPGQGLQFLFEYFSETQRNKGNFPGRFSGRQFSNSRSEMNVSTLELGDSALYLCASSPPGQGRYGYTFGSGTRLTVV.

The chain combines TRBV7-9 with TRBJ1-2, with D possibly being TRBD1 (5 bases). The V gene lost 0 bases and the J gene lost 0 bases, with 11 bases spanning the gap. The CDR3 is 16 residues long. Per germline, CDR1 SEHNR and CDR2 FQNEAQ (reference sequence). The CDR3 here is CASSLAVRVANYGYTF. The CDR3 DNA is TGTGCCAGCAGCTTAGCTGTCAGGGTTGCTAACTATGGCTACACCTTC.